Shown below are 21 T cell receptor beta chains from a single sample sequenced in a study of blood T cell repertoires in COVID-19. Produced via immunoSEQ multiplex PCR; TCRdb's table is partial and in-frame only. This table holds 90,000 to 120,000 clones, just under 85% found once. The sequenced sample consisted of peripheral blood. The origin of the receptors is a woman aged 80 or over with active or convalescent COVID-19.

DNA for the CDR3: TGTGCCAGCAGGCCTAGACCCGGTGGCGATAATTCACCCCTCCACTTT. This sequence encodes CASRPRPGGDNSPLHF. This chain links TRBV2 with TRBJ1-6; D is unclear. Between the trimmed V and J ends, which lost 6 bases and 5 bases, there was a span of 17 bases. The CDR3 is 16 amino acids. The germline V gene encodes CDR1 SNHLY and CDR2 FYNNEI.

This chain joins TRBV28 and TRBJ1-5, with a tentative D call TRBD1 (5 bases). Trimming took 2 bases from V and 0 from J, leaving 8 bases between them. The CDR3 is 15 residues long. Germline CDR1 MDHEN, CDR2 SYDVKM. CDR3 protein: CASSLAGNSNQPQHF. DNA of the CDR3: TGTGCCAGCAGTTTAGCAGGGAATAGCAATCAGCCCCAGCATTTT.

This clone was picked up a small number of times. This rearrangement joins TRBV27 to TRBJ2-5, with D maybe TRBD1 (5 bases). The CDR3 length is 14 residues. Germline V gives CDR1 MNHEY, CDR2 SMNVEV (reference sequence). V dropped 5 bases and J dropped 7 bases, with 17 bases sitting between them. In DNA, the CDR3 is TGTGCCAGCAGTCCTTCAGGGATTGTAGGGACCCAGTACTTC. Amino acid sequence: CASSPSGIVGTQYF.

This chain links TRBV5-4 with TRBJ1-1; D not certain. V was cut by 0 bases and J by 6 bases, with 15 bases left in between. The germline V gene has CDR1 SGHNT and CDR2 YYREEE (reference sequence). The CDR3 has 15 residues. The CDR3 protein is CASSLGGRAGPEAFF. The CDR3 bases are TGTGCCAGCAGCTTGGGAGGGCGGGCCGGTCCTGAAGCTTTCTTT.

The chain couples TRBV11-2 to TRBJ1-4, with 7 bases that match TRBD1. This CDR3 is 15 amino acids long. Trimming cost V 5 bases and J 0 bases; bases outside gene matches: 3. Germline V lookup: CDR1 SGHAT, CDR2 FQNNGV. The CDR3: CASSPTGATNEKLFF. The CDR3 DNA reads as TGTGCCAGCAGCCCAACAGGGGCAACTAATGAAAAACTGTTTTTT. Full variable domain (rest looked up from reference TRBV11-2 and TRBJ1-4): EAGVAQSPRYKIIEKRQSVAFWCNPISGHATLYWYQQILGQGPKLLIQFQNNGVVDDSQLPKDRFSAERLKGVDSTLKIQPAKLEDSAVYLCASSPTGATNEKLFFGSGTQLSVL.

The chain has TRBV9 and TRBJ1-5; D is undetermined. The V end lost 3 bases, the J end lost 1 base, and 8 bases lay between the germline ends. The CDR3 is 14 residues long. Germline values: CDR1 SGDLS, CDR2 YYNGEE. This chain's CDR3 is CASSGDLSNQPQHF. The CDR3 DNA reads as TGTGCCAGCAGCGGCGACTTGAGCAATCAGCCCCAGCATTTT. Filled out from reference TRBV9 and TRBJ1-5, the complete variable domain reads DSGVTQTPKHLITATGQRVTLRCSPRSGDLSVYWYQQSLDQGLQFLIQYYNGEERAKGNILERFSAQQFPDLHSELNLSSLELGDSALYFCASSGDLSNQPQHFGDGTRLSIL.

The rearrangement uses TRBV11-2 and TRBJ1-3; 9 nucleotides align to TRBD1. The germline gives CDR1 SGHAT, CDR2 FQNNGV. The CDR3 consists of 16 residues. Trimming took 6 bases from V and 4 from J; bases not matched to a gene: 10. CDR3 coding DNA: TGTGCCAGCAGGAAGGAGGGACAGGGTTCCGGAAACACCATATATTTT. Its translation: CASRKEGQGSGNTIYF.

The count of this clone is one. The chain combines TRBV6-5 with TRBJ1-3; TRBD1 is a possible D gene (6 bases). The germline gives CDR1 MNHEY, CDR2 SVGAGI. The CDR3 is 16 amino acids. The V end lost 2 bases, the J end lost 0 bases, and 11 bases lay between the germline ends. The CDR3 reads CASSYRGAGSGNTIYF. The CDR3 DNA sequence: TGTGCCAGCAGTTACCGGGGGGCAGGCTCTGGAAACACCATATATTTT.

The chain links TRBV6-5 to TRBJ2-7; weak D call: TRBD2 (6 bases). This CDR3 is built from 14 residues. V dropped 2 bases and J dropped 5 bases, with 13 bases sitting between them. Germline CDR1 is MNHEY and CDR2 is SVGAGI. The DNA of the CDR3 is TGTGCCAGCAGTTACGGACTAACTGTGGACGAGCAGTACTTC. Translation gives CASSYGLTVDEQYF.

The rearrangement joins TRBV29-1 to TRBJ1-5; 8 nucleotides match TRBD1. The CDR3 contains 14 residues. Germline CDR1 reads SQVTM; CDR2 reads ANQGSEA. V gave up 6 bases and J gave up 2 bases; unmatched junction bases: 6. CDR3: CSVSPGQGNQPQHF. CDR3 in DNA: TGCAGCGTCAGTCCGGGACAGGGCAATCAGCCCCAGCATTTT.

This sequence joins TRBV5-4 and TRBJ1-1; 7 nucleotides match TRBD1. Germline loops: CDR1 SGHNT, CDR2 YYREEE (reference sequence). This CDR3 is built from 15 residues. With V trimmed by 4 bases and J by 5 bases, 11 bases remained unmatched. The CDR3 DNA reads as TGTGCCAGCAGCCAGGAGACAGGGCGAGAAACTGAAGCTTTCTTT. Encoded protein: CASSQETGRETEAFF.

The J gene is TRBJ1-4, the V gene TRBV5-1; perhaps TRBD1 as D (6 bases). The CDR3 has 15 amino acids. V was shortened by 3 bases and J by 4 bases, with 13 bases between the two germline ends. Looked up from germline, CDR1 is SGHRS and CDR2 is YFSETQ. CDR3 residues: CASSSSGTSNEKLFF. The DNA for the CDR3 is TGCGCCAGCAGCTCTAGTGGGACAAGTAATGAAAAACTGTTTTTT.

The V gene is TRBV5-1, the J gene TRBJ2-4; 10 bases agree with TRBD2. The germline V gene has CDR1 SGHRS and CDR2 YFSETQ. This CDR3 is built from 14 residues. The V segment lost 3 bases and the J segment 8 bases; nucleotides outside the gene matches: 5. CDR3: CASSSLAGGHIQYF. CDR3 sequence (DNA): TGCGCCAGCAGCTCCTTAGCGGGGGGACACATTCAGTACTTC.

V gene TRBV10-3 combines with J gene TRBJ1-3; 9 bases match TRBD1. V dropped 5 bases and J dropped 8; count of bases not matched to a gene: 7. The CDR3 covers 14 residues. CDR1 ENHRY and CDR2 SYGVKD come from the germline V gene. This CDR3 is CAISITGQGDTIYF. Written as DNA, the CDR3 is TGTGCCATCAGTATAACGGGACAGGGTGACACCATATATTTT.

This clone was counted between two and nine times. The rearrangement uses TRBV6-5 and TRBJ2-3; TRBD2 agrees at 11 bases. The V segment lost 6 bases and the J segment 2 bases; nucleotides outside the gene matches: 4. CDR1 is MNHEY, CDR2 SVGAGI, per germline. This CDR3 comprises 15 residues. CDR3 nucleotides: TGTGCCAGCAGCGTAGCGGGAGGGTTCACAGATACGCAGTATTTT. Amino acids: CASSVAGGFTDTQYF.

This clone occurred a few times. The chain is built from TRBV5-4 and TRBJ1-3; the D gene is possibly TRBD1 (5 bases). Germline V gene sequence: CDR1 SGHNT, CDR2 YYREEE (reference sequence). This CDR3 is 15 amino acids long. Trimming cost V 4 bases and J 0 bases, with 11 bases left between them. The CDR3: CASSIRQSSGNTIYF. In DNA form, the CDR3 reads TGTGCCAGCAGCATACGACAGAGCTCTGGAAACACCATATATTTT.

The CDR3: CASSITGTSGRATGELFF. The CDR3 DNA reads as TGTGCCAGCAGTATTACCGGGACTAGCGGGAGGGCTACTGGGGAGCTGTTTTTT. V is TRBV28 and J is TRBJ2-2, with 16 positions matching TRBD2. Germline CDR1 reads MDHEN; CDR2 reads SYDVKM. The CDR3 has 18 residues. Trimming took 5 bases from V and 8 from J; bases not matched to a gene: 11.

This clone was counted between two and nine times. This chain connects TRBV4-1 to TRBJ2-5; 11 bases fit TRBD2. Unmatched junction bases numbered 5, after V lost 7 bases and J lost 4 bases. This CDR3 contains 14 residues. Germline V gene lookup returns CDR1 MGHRA and CDR2 YSYEKL. In DNA, the CDR3 is TGCGCCAGCAAGTCTACTAGCGGGAGAGAGACCCAGTACTTC. Its protein is CASKSTSGRETQYF.

The rearrangement links TRBV7-2 to TRBJ1-1, with 11 positions matching TRBD1. This CDR3 is built from 17 residues. The J segment lost 6 bases and the V segment lost 3 bases, leaving 12 bases of the junction unmatched. Germline values: CDR1 SGHTA, CDR2 FQGNSA. The CDR3 is CASSFYTRDRGAPEAFF. The CDR3 nucleotides read TGTGCCAGCAGCTTCTATACTCGGGACAGGGGGGCCCCTGAAGCTTTCTTT.

The chain's CDR3 is CAINKQGDGYTF. The CDR3 DNA is TGTGCCATCAATAAACAGGGGGATGGCTACACCTTC. The chain couples TRBV10-3 to TRBJ1-2; 8 bases are shared with TRBD1. Germline V gene data show CDR1 as ENHRY and CDR2 as SYGVKD. The CDR3 runs to 12 residues. With 7 bases clipped from V and 6 bases from J, the junction kept 4 bases outside the gene matches.

This clone came up a few times. The chain carries TRBV7-6 and TRBJ2-7, with a possible D match to TRBD1 (8 bases). V shed 5 bases and J shed 3 bases, with 17 bases lying between them. Germline CDR1 reads SGHVS; CDR2 reads FNYEAQ. The CDR3 is 15 amino acids. DNA for the CDR3: TGTGCCAGCAGCCGGGGGGCAGGGGGCATCTACGAGCAGTACTTC. Amino acid sequence: CASSRGAGGIYEQYF.